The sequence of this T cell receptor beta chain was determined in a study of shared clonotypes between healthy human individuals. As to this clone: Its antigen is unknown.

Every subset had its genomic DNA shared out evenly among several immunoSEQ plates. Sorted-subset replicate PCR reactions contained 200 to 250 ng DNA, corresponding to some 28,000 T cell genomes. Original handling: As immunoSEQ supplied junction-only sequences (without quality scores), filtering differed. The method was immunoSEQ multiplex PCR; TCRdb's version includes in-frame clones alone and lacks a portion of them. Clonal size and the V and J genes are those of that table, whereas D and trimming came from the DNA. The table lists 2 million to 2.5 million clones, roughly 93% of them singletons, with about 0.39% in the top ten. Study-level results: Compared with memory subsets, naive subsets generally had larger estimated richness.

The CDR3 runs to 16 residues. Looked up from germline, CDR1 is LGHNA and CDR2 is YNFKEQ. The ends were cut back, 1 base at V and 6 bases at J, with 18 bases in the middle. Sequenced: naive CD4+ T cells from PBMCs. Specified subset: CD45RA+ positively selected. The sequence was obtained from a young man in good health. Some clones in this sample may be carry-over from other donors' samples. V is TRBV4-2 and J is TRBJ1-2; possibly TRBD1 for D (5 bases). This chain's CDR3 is CASSQAAQGDVDGYTF. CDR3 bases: TGTGCCAGCAGCCAAGCGGCGCAGGGAGATGTAGATGGCTACACCTTC.